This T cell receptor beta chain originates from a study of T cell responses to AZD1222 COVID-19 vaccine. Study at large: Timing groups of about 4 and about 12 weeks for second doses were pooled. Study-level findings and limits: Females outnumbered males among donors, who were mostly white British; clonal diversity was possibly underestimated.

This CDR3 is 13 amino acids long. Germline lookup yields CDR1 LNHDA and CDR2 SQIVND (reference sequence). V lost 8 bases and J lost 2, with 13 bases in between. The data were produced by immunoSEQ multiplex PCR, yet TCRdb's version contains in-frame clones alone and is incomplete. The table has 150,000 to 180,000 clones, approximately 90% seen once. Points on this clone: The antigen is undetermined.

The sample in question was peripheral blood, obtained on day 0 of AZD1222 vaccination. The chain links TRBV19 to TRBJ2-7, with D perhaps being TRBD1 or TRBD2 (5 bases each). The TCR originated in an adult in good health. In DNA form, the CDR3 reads TGTGCCAGTGGCTTGGGGCGGGCCTACGAGCAGTACTTC. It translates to CASGLGRAYEQYF.